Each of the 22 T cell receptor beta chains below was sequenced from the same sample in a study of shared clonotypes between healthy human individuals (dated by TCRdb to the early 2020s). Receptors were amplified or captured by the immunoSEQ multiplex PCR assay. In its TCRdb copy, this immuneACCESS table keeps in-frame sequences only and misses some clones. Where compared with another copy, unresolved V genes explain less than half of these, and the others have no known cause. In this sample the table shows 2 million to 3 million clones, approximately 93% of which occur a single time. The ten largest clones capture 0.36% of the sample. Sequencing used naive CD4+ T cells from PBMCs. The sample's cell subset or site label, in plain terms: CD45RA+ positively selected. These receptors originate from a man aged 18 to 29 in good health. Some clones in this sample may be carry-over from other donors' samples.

Written as DNA, the CDR3 is TGTGCCAGCAGCTTGGGGAGAACTGAAGCTTTCTTT. Its protein is CASSLGRTEAFF. V and J are TRBV5-6 and TRBJ1-1; D is undetermined. Germline CDR1 SGHDT, CDR2 YYEEEE. The CDR3 consists of 12 residues. Between the trimmed V and J ends, which lost 0 bases and 5 bases, there was a span of 5 bases.

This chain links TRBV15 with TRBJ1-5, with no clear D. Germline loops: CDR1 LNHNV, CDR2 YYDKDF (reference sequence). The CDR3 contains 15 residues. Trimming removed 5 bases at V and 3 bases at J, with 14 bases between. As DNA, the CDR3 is TGTGCCACCAGCTACGGAACTGGCCCCAATCAGCCCCAGCATTTT. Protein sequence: CATSYGTGPNQPQHF. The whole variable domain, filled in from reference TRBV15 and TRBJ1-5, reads DAMVIQNPRYQVTQFGKPVTLSCSQTLNHNVMYWYQQKSSQAPKLLFHYYDKDFNNEADTPDNFQSRRPNTSFCFLDIRSPGLGDTAMYLCATSYGTGPNQPQHFGDGTRLSIL.

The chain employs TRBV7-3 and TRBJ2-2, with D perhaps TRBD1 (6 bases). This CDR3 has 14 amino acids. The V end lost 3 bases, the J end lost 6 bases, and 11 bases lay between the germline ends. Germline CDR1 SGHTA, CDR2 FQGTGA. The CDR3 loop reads CASSFEQGSGELFF. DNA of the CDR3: TGTGCCAGCAGCTTTGAACAGGGTTCCGGGGAGCTGTTTTTT.

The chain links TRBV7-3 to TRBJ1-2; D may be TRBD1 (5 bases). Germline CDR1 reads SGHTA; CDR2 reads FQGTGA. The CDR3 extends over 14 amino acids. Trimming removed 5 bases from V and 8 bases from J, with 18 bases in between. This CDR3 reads CASSTYQIQGGYTF. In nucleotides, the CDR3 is TGTGCCAGCAGCACCTACCAGATCCAGGGAGGCTACACCTTC.

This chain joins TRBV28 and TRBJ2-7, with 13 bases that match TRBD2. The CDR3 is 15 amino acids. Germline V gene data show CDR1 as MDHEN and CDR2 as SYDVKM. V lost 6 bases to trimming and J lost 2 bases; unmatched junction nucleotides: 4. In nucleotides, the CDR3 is TGTGCCAGCAGGACTAGCGGGGGGATGGCCTACGAGCAGTACTTC. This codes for CASRTSGGMAYEQYF.

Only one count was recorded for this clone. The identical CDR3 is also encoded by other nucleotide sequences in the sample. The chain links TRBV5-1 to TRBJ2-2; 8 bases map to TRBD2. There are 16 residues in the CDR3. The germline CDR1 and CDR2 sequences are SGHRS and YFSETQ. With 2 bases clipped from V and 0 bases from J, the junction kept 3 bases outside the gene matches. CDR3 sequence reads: CASSFLAGTNTGELFF. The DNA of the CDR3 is TGCGCCAGCAGCTTTTTAGCGGGGACGAACACCGGGGAGCTGTTTTTT.

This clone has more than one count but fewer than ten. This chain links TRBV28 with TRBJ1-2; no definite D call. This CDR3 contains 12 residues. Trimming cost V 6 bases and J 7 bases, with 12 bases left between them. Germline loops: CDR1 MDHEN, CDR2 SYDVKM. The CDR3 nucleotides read TGTGCCAGCAGCCTCCTAGTTGGTGGCTACACCTTC. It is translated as CASSLLVGGYTF.

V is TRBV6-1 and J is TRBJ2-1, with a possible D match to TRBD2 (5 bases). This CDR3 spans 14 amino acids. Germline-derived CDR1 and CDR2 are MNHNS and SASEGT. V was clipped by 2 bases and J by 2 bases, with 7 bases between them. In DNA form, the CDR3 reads TGTGCCAGCAGTGAATTCGGGGCCTACAATGAGCAGTTCTTC. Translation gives CASSEFGAYNEQFF.

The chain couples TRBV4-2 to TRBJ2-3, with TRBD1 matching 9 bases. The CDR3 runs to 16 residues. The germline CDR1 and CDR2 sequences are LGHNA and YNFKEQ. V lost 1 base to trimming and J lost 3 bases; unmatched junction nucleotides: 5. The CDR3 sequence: CASSQVGTGRTDTQYF. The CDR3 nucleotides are TGTGCCAGCAGCCAAGTGGGGACAGGGAGGACAGATACGCAGTATTTT.

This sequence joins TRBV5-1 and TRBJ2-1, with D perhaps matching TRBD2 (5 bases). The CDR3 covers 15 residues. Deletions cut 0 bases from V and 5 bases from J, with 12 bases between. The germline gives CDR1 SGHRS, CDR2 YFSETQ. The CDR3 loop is CASSLVEGTHNEQFF. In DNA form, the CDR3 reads TGCGCCAGCAGCTTGGTAGAGGGCACCCACAATGAGCAGTTCTTC.

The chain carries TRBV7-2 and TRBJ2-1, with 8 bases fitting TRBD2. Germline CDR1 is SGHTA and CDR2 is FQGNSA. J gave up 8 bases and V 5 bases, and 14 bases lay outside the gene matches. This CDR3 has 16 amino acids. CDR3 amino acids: CASSPPGTSGMDEQFF. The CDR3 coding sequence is TGTGCCAGCAGCCCCCCCGGGACTAGTGGGATGGATGAGCAGTTCTTC.

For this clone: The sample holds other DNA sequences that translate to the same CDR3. The CDR3 coding sequence is TGTGCCAGCAGCTCAGGGGGCTATCAGCCCCAGCATTTT. It translates to CASSSGGYQPQHF. The chain uses TRBV28 and TRBJ1-5, with 8 bases fitting TRBD1. The length of the CDR3 is 13 residues. V dropped 6 bases and J dropped 5; count of bases not matched to a gene: 3. Germline V gene sequence: CDR1 MDHEN, CDR2 SYDVKM.

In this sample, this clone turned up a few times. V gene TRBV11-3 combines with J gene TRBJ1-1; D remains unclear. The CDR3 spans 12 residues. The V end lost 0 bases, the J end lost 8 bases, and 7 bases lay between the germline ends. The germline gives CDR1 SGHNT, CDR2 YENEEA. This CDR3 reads CASSLDLGEAFF. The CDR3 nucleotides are TGTGCCAGCAGCTTAGATTTGGGGGAAGCTTTCTTT.

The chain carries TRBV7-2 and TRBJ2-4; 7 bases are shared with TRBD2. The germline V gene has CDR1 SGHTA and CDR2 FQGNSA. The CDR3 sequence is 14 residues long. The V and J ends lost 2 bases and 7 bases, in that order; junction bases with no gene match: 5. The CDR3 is CASSLLTSINIQYF. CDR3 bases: TGTGCCAGCAGCTTACTGACTAGCATCAACATTCAGTACTTC.

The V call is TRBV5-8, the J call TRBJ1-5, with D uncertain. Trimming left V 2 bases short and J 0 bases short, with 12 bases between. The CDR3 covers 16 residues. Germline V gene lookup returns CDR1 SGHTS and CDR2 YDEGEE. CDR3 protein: CASSLRVLHSNQPQHF. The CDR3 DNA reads TGTGCCAGCAGCTTAAGGGTGCTCCATAGCAATCAGCCCCAGCATTTT.

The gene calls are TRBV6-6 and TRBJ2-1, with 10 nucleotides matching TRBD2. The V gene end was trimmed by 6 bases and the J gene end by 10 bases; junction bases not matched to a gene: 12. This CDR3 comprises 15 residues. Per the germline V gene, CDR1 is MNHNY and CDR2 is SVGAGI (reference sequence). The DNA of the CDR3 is TGTGCCAGCAGCCAAAGGACTAGCGGTCTTCGGGAGCAGTTCTTC. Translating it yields CASSQRTSGLREQFF.

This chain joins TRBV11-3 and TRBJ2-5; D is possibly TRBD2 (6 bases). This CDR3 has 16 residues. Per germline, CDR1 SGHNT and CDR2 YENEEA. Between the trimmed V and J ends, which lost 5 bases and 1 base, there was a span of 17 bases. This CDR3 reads CASSPGAGTPQETQYF. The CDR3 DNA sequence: TGTGCCAGCAGCCCCGGAGCCGGGACTCCCCAAGAGACCCAGTACTTC. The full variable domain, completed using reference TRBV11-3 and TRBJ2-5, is EAGVVQSPRYKIIEKKQPVAFWCNPISGHNTLYWYLQNLGQGPELLIRYENEEAVDDSQLPKDRFSAERLKGVDSTLKIQPAELGDSAVYLCASSPGAGTPQETQYFGPGTRLLVL.

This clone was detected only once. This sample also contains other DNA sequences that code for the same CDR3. The CDR3 loop is CASSLRGGETQYF. The CDR3 DNA sequence: TGTGCCAGCAGCCTTCGGGGGGGTGAGACCCAGTACTTC. The chain recombines TRBV7-2 with TRBJ2-5, with 8 bases identical to TRBD2. V lost 5 bases and J lost 5; bases outside the gene matches: 4. Looked up from germline, CDR1 is SGHTA and CDR2 is FQGNSA. The CDR3 is 13 amino acids. Filled out from reference TRBV7-2 and TRBJ2-5, the complete variable domain reads GAGVSQSPSNKVTEKGKDVELRCDPISGHTALYWYRQSLGQGLEFLIYFQGNSAPDKSGLPSDRFSAERTGGSVSTLTIQRTQQEDSAVYLCASSLRGGETQYFGPGTRLLVL.

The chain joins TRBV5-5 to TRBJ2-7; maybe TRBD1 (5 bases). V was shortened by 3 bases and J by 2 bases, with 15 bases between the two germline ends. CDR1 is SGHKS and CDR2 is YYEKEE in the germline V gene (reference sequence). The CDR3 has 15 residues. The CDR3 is CASSYAGQIPYEQYF. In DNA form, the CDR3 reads TGTGCCAGCAGCTACGCTGGACAAATTCCCTACGAGCAGTACTTC.

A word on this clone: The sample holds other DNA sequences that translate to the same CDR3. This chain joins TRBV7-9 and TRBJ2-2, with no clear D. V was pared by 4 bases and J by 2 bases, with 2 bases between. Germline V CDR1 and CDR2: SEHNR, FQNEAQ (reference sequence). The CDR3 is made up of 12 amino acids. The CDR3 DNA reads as TGTGCCAGCAGCTATAACACCGGGGAGCTGTTTTTT. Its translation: CASSYNTGELFF.

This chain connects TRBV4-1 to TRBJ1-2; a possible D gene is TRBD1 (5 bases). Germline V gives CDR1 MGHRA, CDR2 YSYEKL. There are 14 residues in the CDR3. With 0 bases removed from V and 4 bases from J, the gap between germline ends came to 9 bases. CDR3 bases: TGCGCCAGCAGCCAAGAAGAGGGGCGCTATGGCTACACCTTC. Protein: CASSQEEGRYGYTF.

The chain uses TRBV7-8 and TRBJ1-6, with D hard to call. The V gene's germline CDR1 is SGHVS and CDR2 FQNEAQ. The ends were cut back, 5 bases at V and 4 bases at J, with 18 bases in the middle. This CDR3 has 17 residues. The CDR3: CASSPVLAGLYNSPLHF. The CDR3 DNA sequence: TGTGCCAGCAGCCCCGTTCTCGCGGGGTTATATAATTCACCCCTCCACTTT.